The 20 T cell receptor beta chains below all came from one sample that was sequenced in a study of vaccination and CD4 T cells after COVID-19. What these receptors recognize is not known. Treatment meaning: approximately nine-day PBMC culture with coronavirus spike peptide pools or control peptides (ViraFEST assay). Cultured CD4+ T-cell DNA underwent Oncomine TCR Beta short-read sequencing. TCRdb itself ran the PCR reads through MiXCR, one entry per CDR3 protein. Here the sample spans 25,000 or so distinct CDR3 sequences, around 64% being singletons. The sample was CD4+ T cells from blood, cultured in vitro, taken after SARS-CoV-2 vaccination. These receptors all come from a human donor who received a COVID-19 vaccine.

The V call is TRBV28, the J call TRBJ2-3, with 11 bases aligning to TRBD2. V lost 2 bases to trimming and J lost 4 bases; unmatched junction nucleotides: 8. Germline values: CDR1 MDHEN, CDR2 SYDVKM. This CDR3 is built from 17 residues. The CDR3 bases are TGTGCCAGCAGTTTACTTGGTCTAGCGGGGGGTCCAGATACGCAGTATTTT. The encoded protein is CASSLLGLAGGPDTQYF.

The chain employs TRBV30 and TRBJ2-1; D is undetermined. There are 17 residues in the CDR3. Germline loops: CDR1 GTSNPN, CDR2 SVGIG (reference sequence). Trimming shortened V by 0 bases and J by 6 bases, and 21 bases separated the two germline ends. The CDR3 loop reads CAWSVPRLGPEFNEQFF. The CDR3 coding sequence is TGTGCCTGGAGTGTGCCCCGTCTGGGCCCGGAGTTCAATGAGCAGTTCTTC. The whole variable domain, remainder taken from reference TRBV30 and TRBJ2-1, is SQTIHQWPATLVQPVGSPLSLECTVEGTSNPNLYWYRQAAGRGLQLLFYSVGIGQISSEVPQNLSASRPQDRQFILSSKKLLLSDSGFYLCAWSVPRLGPEFNEQFFGPGTRLTVL.

The rearrangement uses TRBV27 and TRBJ2-3, with 7 positions matching TRBD2. The CDR3 is 14 residues long. The V segment lost 4 bases and the J segment 2 bases; nucleotides outside the gene matches: 3. Germline values: CDR1 MNHEY, CDR2 SMNVEV (reference sequence). The chain's CDR3 is CASSSSGNTDTQYF. CDR3 nucleotide sequence: TGTGCCAGCAGTTCTAGCGGCAACACAGATACGCAGTATTTT.

V gene TRBV2 combines with J gene TRBJ1-1; no clear D. The germline V gene has CDR1 SNHLY and CDR2 FYNNEI. Trimming took 5 bases from V and 5 from J, leaving 15 bases between them. The CDR3 contains 14 residues. The CDR3 loop reads CASSSGVEETEAFF. CDR3 DNA sequence: TGTGCCAGCAGTTCAGGTGTGGAGGAAACTGAAGCTTTCTTT.

The chain combines TRBV6-5 with TRBJ1-1, with D unresolved. CDR3 length equals 15 residues. V dropped 0 bases and J dropped 4 bases, with 12 bases sitting between them. Germline CDR1 and CDR2: MNHEY and SVGAGI. As DNA, the CDR3 is TGTGCCAGCAGTTACTCGAGATTGGGTAGCACTGAAGCTTTCTTT. This sequence encodes CASSYSRLGSTEAFF.

This chain joins TRBV6-1 and TRBJ2-7; 10 bases are shared with TRBD1. CDR3 length: 15 amino acids. Germline CDR1 is MNHNS and CDR2 is SASEGT. The trim removed 0 bases at V and 3 bases at J, leaving 2 bases unmatched. The CDR3 region has the DNA TGTGCCAGCAGTGAAGCGACAGGGGGCTTCTACGAGCAGTACTTC. It yields the protein CASSEATGGFYEQYF.

CDR3 sequence: CAWSPARGLSETQYF. CDR3 in DNA: TGTGCCTGGAGTCCCGCCAGGGGGCTAAGTGAGACCCAGTACTTC. V and J are TRBV30 and TRBJ2-5; 8 bases map to TRBD1. With V trimmed by 2 bases and J by 5 bases, 10 bases remained unmatched. This CDR3 has 15 amino acids. Per germline, CDR1 GTSNPN and CDR2 SVGIG (reference sequence).

The chain joins TRBV30 to TRBJ2-3; 14 bases agree with TRBD2. Germline V gene sequence: CDR1 GTSNPN, CDR2 SVGIG (reference sequence). The CDR3 length is 17 residues. The trim removed 3 bases at V and 1 base at J, leaving 6 bases unmatched. The CDR3 region has the DNA TGTGCCTGGAGCGCCGGGACTAGCGGGGGTCGCACAGATACGCAGTATTTT. Amino acids: CAWSAGTSGGRTDTQYF.

This clonotype was counted between two and nine times. V usage is TRBV10-1 and J usage is TRBJ2-7; D might be TRBD1 (6 bases). Deletions cut 0 bases from V and 6 bases from J, with 12 bases between. Germline CDR1 WNHNN, CDR2 SYGVQD (reference sequence). This CDR3 has 14 amino acids. Written as DNA, the CDR3 is TGCGCCAGCAGTGAGTCGGGGACACCCTCCGAGCAGTACTTC. Its protein product is CASSESGTPSEQYF.

The chain uses TRBV30 and TRBJ1-1; 7 nucleotides match TRBD1. The CDR3 contains 15 residues. Germline CDR1 reads GTSNPN; CDR2 reads SVGIG (reference sequence). Trimming removed 0 bases from V and 6 bases from J; junction bases left unmatched: 10. The CDR3 DNA follows: TGTGCCTGGAGTGTACTTGGGGGGACAGACGCTGAAGCTTTCTTT. It translates to CAWSVLGGTDAEAFF.

The chain recombines TRBV7-9 with TRBJ1-2; D is possibly TRBD1 (6 bases). The CDR3 sequence is 13 residues long. Trimming shortened V by 1 base and J by 8 bases, and 11 bases separated the two germline ends. From germline, CDR1 is SEHNR and CDR2 FQNEAQ (reference sequence). The DNA of the CDR3 is TGTGCCAGCAGCTTAGAAGGGGGGCCCGGCTACACCTTC. Translated: CASSLEGGPGYTF. The full variable domain, its missing parts supplied by reference TRBV7-9 and TRBJ1-2, is DTGVSQNPRHKITKRGQNVTFRCDPISEHNRLYWYRQTLGQGPEFLTYFQNEAQLEKSRLLSDRFSAERPKGSFSTLEIQRTEQGDSAMYLCASSLEGGPGYTFGSGTRLTVV.

The V gene is TRBV20-1, the J gene TRBJ2-2; D is tentatively TRBD1 or TRBD2 (5 bases each). The CDR3 runs to 15 residues. Between the trimmed V and J ends, which lost 2 bases and 1 base, there was a span of 11 bases. The germline gives CDR1 DFQATT, CDR2 SNEGSKA (reference sequence). For the CDR3, the DNA is TGCAGTGCTAGATCCGGGACCAGGAACACCGGGGAGCTGTTTTTT. Translating gives CSARSGTRNTGELFF.

V and J are TRBV7-2 and TRBJ2-5; TRBD1 is a possible D gene (6 bases). V lost 1 base and J 5 bases, leaving 14 bases between the germline ends. Germline CDR1 and CDR2: SGHTA and FQGNSA. This CDR3 is built from 15 residues. The CDR3 DNA sequence: TGTGCCAGCAGCTTAGGAGGGAACAGGGACGAGACCCAGTACTTC. Encoded protein: CASSLGGNRDETQYF. Combining the CDR3 with reference TRBV7-2 and TRBJ2-5 gives the whole variable domain GAGVSQSPSNKVTEKGKDVELRCDPISGHTALYWYRQSLGQGLEFLIYFQGNSAPDKSGLPSDRFSAERTGGSVSTLTIQRTQQEDSAVYLCASSLGGNRDETQYFGPGTRLLVL.

The chain uses TRBV7-9 and TRBJ1-2; tentative D call: TRBD1 (5 bases). Germline loops: CDR1 SEHNR, CDR2 FQNEAQ (reference sequence). The CDR3 contains 15 residues. The V gene lost 2 bases and the J gene lost 4 bases, with 14 bases spanning the gap. This CDR3 is CASSLSQGGSYGYTF. CDR3 bases: TGTGCCAGCAGCTTAAGCCAGGGAGGGAGCTATGGCTACACCTTC. Complete variable domain (other parts from reference TRBV7-9 and TRBJ1-2): DTGVSQNPRHKITKRGQNVTFRCDPISEHNRLYWYRQTLGQGPEFLTYFQNEAQLEKSRLLSDRFSAERPKGSFSTLEIQRTEQGDSAMYLCASSLSQGGSYGYTFGSGTRLTVV.

The chain joins TRBV27 to TRBJ2-7; 9 nucleotides align to TRBD1. Trimming at V came to 0 bases and at J to 0 bases, leaving 3 bases not matched to a gene. There are 16 residues in the CDR3. The germline V gene encodes CDR1 MNHEY and CDR2 SMNVEV (reference sequence). The CDR3: CASSLSRDRVSYEQYF. CDR3 bases: TGTGCCAGCAGTTTATCACGGGACAGGGTCTCCTACGAGCAGTACTTC.

The chain recombines TRBV7-2 with TRBJ1-4; 9 nucleotides match TRBD1. Trimming cost V 1 base and J 7 bases; bases outside gene matches: 4. This CDR3 contains 15 residues. Germline V lookup: CDR1 SGHTA, CDR2 FQGNSA. The CDR3 DNA reads TGTGCCAGCAGCTTAGACAGGGGGCGTGGTGAAAAACTGTTTTTT. It specifies CASSLDRGRGEKLFF. Based on the CDR3 plus reference TRBV7-2 and TRBJ1-4, the full variable domain is GAGVSQSPSNKVTEKGKDVELRCDPISGHTALYWYRQSLGQGLEFLIYFQGNSAPDKSGLPSDRFSAERTGGSVSTLTIQRTQQEDSAVYLCASSLDRGRGEKLFFGSGTQLSVL.

V is TRBV5-1 and J is TRBJ2-3; the D gene is possibly TRBD2 (5 bases). The CDR3 runs to 15 residues. V shed 4 bases and J shed 2 bases, with 14 bases lying between them. CDR1 is SGHRS, CDR2 YFSETQ, per germline. DNA for the CDR3: TGCGCCAGCAGCAGGACTGGCGCCGCCACAGATACGCAGTATTTT. This codes for CASSRTGAATDTQYF.

V usage is TRBV10-3 and J usage is TRBJ1-3, with 12 bases fitting TRBD1. Germline CDR1 is ENHRY and CDR2 is SYGVKD. V lost 6 bases, J lost 2 bases, and 2 bases stayed unmatched. The CDR3 spans 15 residues. This chain's CDR3 is CAIRGTGGPGNTIYF. As DNA, the CDR3 is TGTGCCATCAGGGGGACAGGGGGCCCTGGAAACACCATATATTTT.

This clonotype was observed a handful of times. The V gene is TRBV6-1, the J gene TRBJ2-1; 8 bases are shared with TRBD1. CDR3 length equals 15 residues. Germline trimming cut 4 bases from V and 2 bases from J; bases unmatched to any gene: 4. Germline loops: CDR1 MNHNS, CDR2 SASEGT. Here the CDR3 reads CASSAQGATYNEQFF. The CDR3, as DNA: TGTGCCAGCAGTGCCCAGGGGGCTACCTACAATGAGCAGTTCTTC.

The chain uses TRBV20-1 and TRBJ2-5; D is unclear. With 0 bases removed from V and 2 bases from J, the gap between germline ends came to 10 bases. Germline assignment: CDR1 DFQATT and CDR2 SNEGSKA (reference sequence). This CDR3 spans 14 amino acids. The CDR3 sequence: CSARDFAQQETQYF. CDR3 nucleotide sequence: TGCAGTGCTAGAGATTTTGCACAGCAAGAGACCCAGTACTTC.